The 14 T cell receptor beta chains listed next were all sequenced from one sample in a study of cytomegalovirus exposure and HLA in healthy donors. The primer mix had 60 Vbeta and 13 Jbeta primers. TCRdb's table, derived via immunoSEQ multiplex PCR, lists solely in-frame clones and lacks some. This sample has around 200,000 clones; roughly four fifths occur once, and the top ten carry about 10%. Sequences were obtained from PBMCs. The receptors stem from a woman between 45 and 60 years old in good health and CMV-seropositive.

This chain links TRBV9 with TRBJ1-1; weak D call: TRBD1 (6 bases). V shed 2 bases and J shed 4 bases, with 18 bases lying between them. The CDR3 has 16 amino acids. Germline-derived CDR1 and CDR2 are SGDLS and YYNGEE. In nucleotides, the CDR3 is TGTGCCAGCAGCGTCGGGATAGGGCAGGGGTTCACTGAAGCTTTCTTT. Translating it yields CASSVGIGQGFTEAFF. Using reference TRBV9 and TRBJ1-1 for the parts outside the CDR3, the full variable domain is DSGVTQTPKHLITATGQRVTLRCSPRSGDLSVYWYQQSLDQGLQFLIQYYNGEERAKGNILERFSAQQFPDLHSELNLSSLELGDSALYFCASSVGIGQGFTEAFFGQGTRLTVV.

A note on this clone: The junction departs from germline at one end; a sequencing error may be responsible. The chain combines TRBV7-9 with TRBJ2-6; TRBD1 agrees at 7 bases. Germline CDR1 reads SEHNR; CDR2 reads FQNEAQ (reference sequence). The CDR3 spans 16 residues. The CDR3, as DNA: TGTTCCAGCAGCCGTACAGGGGCTGCCGGGGCCAACGTCCTGACTTTC. Its protein is CSSSRTGAAGANVLTF.

This clone was observed a handful of times. The CDR3 spells CASVEQTNYGYTF. The CDR3 nucleotides read TGTGCCAGCGTGGAGCAGACTAACTATGGCTACACCTTC. The chain links TRBV28 to TRBJ1-2; no clear D gene. Germline CDR1 is MDHEN and CDR2 is SYDVKM. The CDR3 spans 13 residues. V lost 8 bases, J lost 0 bases, and 10 bases lay in between.

This clone has only a few counts. This rearrangement joins TRBV7-9 to TRBJ1-5; D remains unclear. V lost 1 base, J lost 2 bases, and 6 bases lay in between. CDR1 and CDR2 (germline): SEHNR, FQNEAQ (reference sequence). The CDR3 has 14 amino acids. CDR3 nucleotides: TGTGCCAGCAGCTTAGTACCGGGCAATCAGCCCCAGCATTTT. It encodes CASSLVPGNQPQHF.

This clone was observed a few times. V usage is TRBV19 and J usage is TRBJ1-2; 10 bases are shared with TRBD1. The CDR3 covers 13 residues. J was trimmed by 7 bases and V by 5 bases; bases with no gene match: 4. CDR1 is LNHDA and CDR2 is SQIVND in the germline V gene (reference sequence). The CDR3 reads CASSPTGGVGYTF. In nucleotides, the CDR3 is TGTGCCAGTAGTCCGACAGGGGGCGTTGGCTACACCTTC.

This sequence joins TRBV6-5 and TRBJ1-2; the D is unclear. V lost 0 bases to trimming and J lost 8 bases, with 10 bases between them. The CDR3 runs to 13 residues. Germline V gives CDR1 MNHEY, CDR2 SVGAGI. The DNA of the CDR3 is TGTGCCAGCAGTTACTCATCGGGATCCGGCTACACCTTC. Translation: CASSYSSGSGYTF.

The J gene is TRBJ1-2, the V gene TRBV7-2; no definite D call. The germline gives CDR1 SGHTA, CDR2 FQGNSA. V lost 5 bases to trimming and J lost 5 bases, with 15 bases between them. This CDR3 is 14 amino acids long. The CDR3 protein is CASSQDTFKYGYTF. DNA for the CDR3: TGTGCCAGCAGCCAAGACACTTTTAAATATGGCTACACCTTC.

The V gene is TRBV6-5, the J gene TRBJ2-1, with 10 bases lining up with TRBD2. Looked up from germline, CDR1 is MNHEY and CDR2 is SVGAGI. This CDR3 spans 15 amino acids. J lost 6 bases, V lost 6 bases, and 8 bases had no gene match. Written as DNA, the CDR3 is TGTGCCAGCAGCCCCCTAGCGGGGGACCCCAATGAGCAGTTCTTC. Translation: CASSPLAGDPNEQFF.

Concerning this clone: One end of the junction does not line up with germline, which may come from a read error. The chain is built from TRBV27 and TRBJ1-2, with D uncertain. Germline V gene data show CDR1 as MNHEY and CDR2 as SMNVEV (reference sequence). The CDR3 covers 16 residues. CDR3 DNA: TGTGCCAGCAGTGTATCAACCCGGACTCCAGGCTATGGCTACACCTTC. It codes for CASSVSTRTPGYGYTF.

The rearrangement uses TRBV27 and TRBJ1-6; 7 bases align to TRBD1. V gave up 7 bases and J gave up 10 bases; unmatched junction bases: 4. The length of the CDR3 is 12 residues. Germline values: CDR1 MNHEY, CDR2 SMNVEV (reference sequence). Written as DNA, the CDR3 is TGTGCCAGCACACAGGGGCACTCACCCCTCCACTTT. Protein: CASTQGHSPLHF.

V usage is TRBV18 and J usage is TRBJ1-1; tentatively, D is TRBD1 (6 bases). Per the germline V gene, CDR1 is KGHSH and CDR2 is LQKENI. This CDR3 is 14 amino acids long. Trimming stripped 3 bases from V and 0 bases from J, with 8 bases between. Here the CDR3 reads CASSPDSLNTEAFF. The CDR3 DNA follows: TGTGCCAGCTCACCGGACAGTTTGAACACTGAAGCTTTCTTT.

The chain employs TRBV5-8 and TRBJ1-1; no definite D call. This CDR3 contains 13 residues. CDR1 and CDR2 from the germline V gene are SGHTS and YDEGEE. Between the trimmed V and J ends, which lost 0 bases and 4 bases, there was a span of 7 bases. Here the CDR3 reads CASSLEARTEAFF. The CDR3 DNA sequence: TGTGCCAGCAGCTTGGAAGCGCGCACTGAAGCTTTCTTT.

This chain links TRBV6-1 with TRBJ2-7; TRBD1 agrees at 7 bases. The V and J ends lost 8 bases and 4 bases, in that order; junction bases with no gene match: 8. CDR3 length: 13 residues. CDR1 and CDR2 (germline): MNHNS, SASEGT. The CDR3 here is CASRDSLFYEQYF. The CDR3, as DNA: TGTGCCAGCCGGGACAGCCTTTTTTACGAGCAGTACTTC.

This sequence joins TRBV7-7 and TRBJ2-1; TRBD1 matches 8 bases. Unmatched junction bases numbered 3, after V lost 3 bases and J lost 2 bases. CDR1 and CDR2 from the germline V gene are SSHAT and FNYEAQ (reference sequence). The CDR3 is 15 residues long. The chain's CDR3 is CASSLDRAPYNEQFF. The DNA of the CDR3 is TGTGCCAGCAGCTTGGACAGGGCACCCTACAATGAGCAGTTCTTC. The variable domain in full, with the rest retrieved from reference TRBV7-7 and TRBJ2-1, is GAGVSQSPRYKVTKRGQDVTLRCDPISSHATLYWYQQALGQGPEFLTYFNYEAQPDKSGLPSDRFSAERPEGSISTLTIQRTEQRDSAMYRCASSLDRAPYNEQFFGPGTRLTVL.